This paragraph reports one T cell receptor beta chain. Within the sample, other DNA sequences also encode this same CDR3. This sample stems from a study of cytomegalovirus exposure and HLA in healthy donors. The CDR3 is 13 residues long. The germline V gene encodes CDR1 KGHSH and CDR2 LQKENI. The V and J ends lost 7 bases and 1 base respectively, with 10 bases between them. Amplification used 60 Vbeta primers and 13 Jbeta primers. TCRdb's table, derived via immunoSEQ multiplex PCR, lists solely in-frame clones and lacks some. The table records roughly 110,000 clones, about 70% of them present only once.

The specimen was PBMCs. This clonotype originated in a young man in good health and CMV-seropositive. The chain combines TRBV18 with TRBJ1-1; TRBD1 is a possible D gene (6 bases). CDR3 nucleotide sequence: TGTGCCAGCTACGGGGGGCGGAACACTGAAGCTTTCTTT. Protein sequence: CASYGGRNTEAFF.